This T cell receptor beta chain appears in the sequencing data of a study of blood T cell repertoires in COVID-19. Study-wide context: Italy, Spain and the United States were the sources of the convalescent and acute COVID-19 samples. In each case, the material was cDNA or gDNA derived from T cells, B-cell-depleted T cells, or PBMCs.

The CDR3 is 14 residues long. Germline V gene sequence: CDR1 SGHRS, CDR2 YFSETQ. The germline V and J ends were trimmed by 0 bases and 5 bases, with 8 bases remaining between them. Authors' processing steps: Cell counts per sample came from amplifying reference gene primers. Sequencing was performed with immunoSEQ multiplex PCR; in TCRdb, only in-frame clones are kept and a portion is missing. For V, J and clone size, that table is used; D and trimming come from the DNA. This table has roughly 100,000 clones, roughly 80% appearing once. Sequenced sample: peripheral blood. The TCR was taken from a human donor in a cohort sampled during active COVID-19. The chain couples TRBV5-1 to TRBJ1-4; D call uncertain. CDR3 in amino acids: CASSLGQFNEKLFF. The CDR3 bases are TGCGCCAGCAGCTTGGGGCAGTTCAATGAAAAACTGTTTTTT.